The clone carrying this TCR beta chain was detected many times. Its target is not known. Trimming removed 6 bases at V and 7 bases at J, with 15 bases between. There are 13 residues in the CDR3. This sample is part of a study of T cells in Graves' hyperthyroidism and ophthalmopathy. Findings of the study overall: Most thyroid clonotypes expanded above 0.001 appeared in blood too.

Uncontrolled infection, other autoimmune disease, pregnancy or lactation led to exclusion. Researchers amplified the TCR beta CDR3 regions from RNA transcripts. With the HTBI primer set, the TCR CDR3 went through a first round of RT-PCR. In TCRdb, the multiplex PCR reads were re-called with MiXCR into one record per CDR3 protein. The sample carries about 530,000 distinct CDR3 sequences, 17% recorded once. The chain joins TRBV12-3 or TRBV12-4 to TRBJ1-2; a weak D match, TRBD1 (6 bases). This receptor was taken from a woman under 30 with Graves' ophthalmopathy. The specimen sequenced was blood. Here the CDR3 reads CASSPTGIAGYTF. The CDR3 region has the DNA TGTGCCAGCAGCCCAACAGGGATTGCTGGCTACACCTTC.